The rows below give T cell receptor beta chains drawn from one sample of a study of T cell changes during pregnancy in multiple sclerosis. Assay: immunoSEQ multiplex PCR; the TCRdb copy retains only in-frame clones and omits some. The sample consists of roughly 38,000 clones, roughly nine tenths of them appearing once. This specimen was peripheral blood, taken in the third trimester of pregnancy. The source of these receptors is a female donor in good health, enrolled as a control in a pregnancy study. Both conserved end residues are part of each CDR3. Fields, in order: clone size, V gene, J gene, D gene, CDR3 length, CDR3 DNA, CDR3 protein. The D gene is left open where the match is weak. The size entry is marked missing in some rows and otherwise reads once, few, many or a size class.

size: NA
V: TRBV29-1
J: TRBJ1-5
D: NA
length: 13
DNA: TGCAGCGTTGTCGCAGGGGATGTTCAGCCCCAGCATTTT
CDR3: CSVVAGDVQPQHF

size: NA
V: TRBV7-9
J: TRBJ2-2
D: TRBD2
length: 15
DNA: TGTGCCAGCACCTCACCCGCGGGGGACACCGGGGAGCTGTTTTTT
CDR3: CASTSPAGDTGELFF

size: NA
V: TRBV5-6
J: TRBJ1-2
D: NA
length: 15
DNA: TGTGCCAGCAGCTTGTATCTGGGTGGGCTTCATGGCTACACCTTC
CDR3: CASSLYLGGLHGYTF

size: NA
V: TRBV9
J: TRBJ1-6
D: NA
length: 17
DNA: TGTGCCAGCAGCGCCCCGTCTGGGCACCCCAGCAGATCACCCCTCCACTTT
CDR3: CASSAPSGHPSRSPLHF

size: NA
V: TRBV19
J: TRBJ2-1
D: NA
length: 13
DNA: TGTGCCAGTAACAGGGGAGGTTTCGATGAGCAGTTCTTC
CDR3: CASNRGGFDEQFF

size: once
V: TRBV9
J: TRBJ2-1
D: NA
length: 16
DNA: TGTGCCAGCAGCGTAGATGCAGGGTCCGGAGGGAATGAGCAGTTCTTC
CDR3: CASSVDAGSGGNEQFF

size: NA
V: TRBV11-3
J: TRBJ1-4
D: NA
length: 19
DNA: TGTGCCAGCAGCTTAAAGGGGGAACTAGGGGAGACAACTAATGAAAAACTGTTTTTT
CDR3: CASSLKGELGETTNEKLFF

size: NA
V: TRBV9
J: TRBJ2-1
D: TRBD1
length: 14
DNA: TGTGCCAGCACCCGGGACAGGGGGCAGGTTGAGCAGTTCTTC
CDR3: CASTRDRGQVEQFF

size: NA
V: TRBV11-2
J: TRBJ1-1
D: TRBD1
length: 14
DNA: TGTGCCAGCAGACGGACAGGGAGGGGAACTGAAGCTTTCTTT
CDR3: CASRRTGRGTEAFF

size: NA
V: TRBV5-6
J: TRBJ2-7
D: NA
length: 14
DNA: TGTGCCAGCAGCTTGGGTTCGCGTTCCTACGAGCAGTACTTC
CDR3: CASSLGSRSYEQYF

size: NA
V: TRBV18
J: TRBJ1-6
D: TRBD1
length: 16
DNA: TGTGCCAGCTCACGAGATGGACAGGGGGCTAATTCACCCCTCCACTTT
CDR3: CASSRDGQGANSPLHF

size: NA
V: TRBV28
J: TRBJ1-1
D: TRBD1
length: 14
DNA: TGTGCCAGCAGTTTAATGGTGACAGGGGTAGGAGCTTTCTTT
CDR3: CASSLMVTGVGAFF